This T cell receptor beta chain appears in the sequencing data of a study of regulatory T cells in long-lasting Graves disease. Time point noted: persistent/refractory GD, antithyroid drugs over 5 years with positive TRAb. The TCR library used RNA extracted from PBMCs. The CDR3 length is 16 residues. CDR1 is LNHNV, CDR2 YYDKDF, per germline (reference sequence). The trim removed 0 bases at V and 6 bases at J, leaving 10 bases unmatched. This clonotype has ten or more counts. Its specificity is unknown. Study results and limitations: Whereas nearly 1,000 public clonotypes were shared by new patients, persistent patients shared more, at around 2,700. There was favoring of TRBV28, TRBJ1-2 and TRBJ2-5 in persistent disease.

iRepertoire HTBI primers and Arm-PCR of CDR3 regions built TCR beta libraries. MiXCR, applied by TCRdb to the multiplex PCR reads, yields one record per CDR3 protein. The table shows approximately 400,000 distinct CDR3 sequences, with about 23% occurring only once. The chain couples TRBV15 to TRBJ2-7; 8 bases are shared with TRBD1. This TCR was sampled from a woman aged 40 to 50 with Graves disease. Here the sequenced sample was peripheral blood mononuclear cells (PBMCs), taken when the disease was refractory, from a patient treated with antithyroid drugs. CDR3 sequence: CATSRDGIRTGGEQYF. CDR3 nucleotide sequence: TGTGCCACCAGCAGAGATGGGATTCGAACAGGGGGCGAGCAGTACTTC.